Described below is a single TCR beta chain sequence and its context. The second PCR ran about 6 to 11 cycles with a sample-barcoded 5' primer and J-beta primers. Each cDNA molecule was tagged by a template-switch adaptor with 12 random nucleotides. Every sample produced at least 3 million CDR3-containing paired-end reads. Each CDR3 protein gets one entry after TCRdb re-called the 5' RACE reads with MiXCR. The table shows around 500,000 distinct CDR3 sequences, with less than 60% occurring only once. The germline V gene encodes CDR1 SGDLS and CDR2 YYNGEE. CDR3 size: 15 residues. Between the trimmed V and J ends, which lost 4 bases and 5 bases, there was a span of 15 bases. This record comes from a study of blood T cells in healthy people across ages.

This sequence joins TRBV9 and TRBJ1-4; D is possibly TRBD1 (5 bases). The TCR originated in an elderly man in good health. Sequenced input: blood. The CDR3 DNA sequence: TGTGCCAGCAGCCCCCGGGACTGGGAGAATGAAAAACTGTTTTTT. As protein: CASSPRDWENEKLFF.